This T cell receptor beta chain was observed in a study of cytomegalovirus exposure and HLA in healthy donors (dated by TCRdb to the late 2010s). Study-wide context: According to a later analysis, the approximately 130 validation repertoires were produced on the same platform as the roughly 600 repertoires of the first cohort. The study aimed to test whether signatures of past pathogen exposure could be identified by cataloging public T cell receptors. Besides the first cohort of 666 subjects, a separate validation cohort made up of over 95 different subjects was used. High-throughput TCR immunosequencing, statistical association of individual TCRs with disease status, and machine learning were combined to predict cytomegalovirus infection status. Overall results and qualifications from the work: The study gave a list of over 150 TCR beta chains associated with cytomegalovirus. Of the cluster scores, around 95% were above 0 in a later analysis, which found that TCRs clustered in the first cohort also tended to co-occur in the 120 validation repertoires. Three of the identified cytomegalovirus-associated TCR beta chains were confirmed in vitro to be specific for cytomegalovirus antigens. Across donors, most TCR sequences were observed very rarely, whereas some public TCRs were present in many individuals. All 120 or so repertoires were used to score co-occurrence in the validation cohort in a later analysis, because that analysis had no HLA typing for the cohort. The classifier was reported to diagnose cytomegalovirus status with high specificity and sensitivity in both the original cohort and the validation cohort. It was suggested by the authors that the approach could potentially be generalized to other disease states and immunological phenotypes.

Library prep was done by the immunoSEQ multiplex PCR assay. For the original study's pipeline: A statistical classification framework was built to diagnose cytomegalovirus status from the catalog of TCR beta chain sequences. Entries here come from immuneACCESS through TCRdb and include only in-frame sequences with V and J called. Some clones fail to appear in such tables; in the studies checked, an unresolved V gene covers under half of the shortfall, and the cause of the remainder is unknown. D and trimming were read from the DNA, whereas the V and J calls and clone size are those reported in that table. In all, the sample holds a few hundred thousand clones, and about 86% of those were seen once. The top ten clones comprise about 1% of the sample. Donors formed part of the validation cohort, which comprised 120 subjects and was distinct from the first cohort of roughly 600 subjects. Notes on this clone: This clone's antigen is unknown. No much larger clone is present one base from it, and per-base qualities are unavailable.

From the germline V gene, CDR1 is MNHNS and CDR2 is SASEGT. Trimming accounts for 6 bases at V and 3 bases at J, while the number of junction bases matched to no gene is 3. The CDR3 sequence holds 14 residues, the cysteine and phenylalanine included. Only the CDR3 DNA is retained, 42 bases long and in frame from the first base. Recombination connected TRBV6-1 to TRBJ2-7; 12 of the junction bases match TRBD1. The source of this sequence is a woman aged 18-29 years in good health and CMV-seronegative. The source material was PBMCs. The DNA reads TGTGCCAGCAGCCGGGACAGGGGGCTCTACGAGCAGTACTTC. Its translation is CASSRDRGLYEQYF.